This T cell receptor beta chain originates from a study of CD8 T cells in ankylosing spondylitis. With molecular barcodes, quantitative 5'-RACE was used to make the TCR beta libraries. MiXCR, applied by TCRdb to the 5' RACE reads, yields one record per CDR3 protein. The data hold about 310,000 distinct CDR3 sequences, with around 21% observed a single time. There are a few counts of this clonotype. The length of the CDR3 is 13 residues. Germline V lookup: CDR1 SGHKS, CDR2 YYEKEE (reference sequence). The germline V and J ends were trimmed by 2 bases and 0 bases, with 5 bases remaining between them. Material: blood, either unsorted or a sorted T cell fraction (not recorded which). This receptor was identified in a female donor with ankylosing spondylitis or in good health (not recorded which). V gene TRBV5-5 combines with J gene TRBJ2-5; no reliable D call. The CDR3 coding sequence is TGTGCCAGCAGCTTAATGTACCAAGAGACCCAGTACTTC. It encodes CASSLMYQETQYF.